This T cell receptor (beta chain) was identified in a study of response to subunit inactivated influenza vaccine. Overall study findings and caveats: Authors suggested that a seasonal influenza vaccination recruits few new T cells each time.

CDR1 MNHEY and CDR2 SMNVEV come from the germline V gene (reference sequence). The CDR3 is 12 amino acids. This clonotype has just a few counts. Its antigen is not identified. Its ends do not fully match the called genes, so a read error is possible. A single record per CDR3 protein comes from TCRdb applying MiXCR to the RT-PCR reads. The sample yields roughly 710,000 distinct CDR3 sequences, approximately 15% seen once. The sequence was collected from a man aged 50-59 years who received an inactivated influenza vaccine. The V gene is TRBV27, the J gene TRBJ2-7; a possible D gene is TRBD1 (6 bases). Sample: PBMCs from blood, taken roughly 15 days before vaccination. The CDR3 DNA is TGTGCCAGCAGTTTATTGGGGGCCGGGCCTGACTTC. Translated: CASSLLGAGPDF.